These 30 T cell receptor beta chains were sequenced from one sample in a study of neurological immune-mediated disorders. TCRdb itself ran the 5' RACE reads through MiXCR, one entry per CDR3 protein. The sample lists 80,000 to 85,000 distinct CDR3 sequences, 2.5% to 3% occurring once. The sequenced material came from PBMCs. The receptors come from a woman aged 25 to 39 with multiple sclerosis.

This clonotype was detected ten times or more. V usage is TRBV4-3 and J usage is TRBJ1-1; D unresolved. In germline, CDR1 is LGHNA, CDR2 YSLEER. Trimming removed 1 base from V and 0 bases from J, with 6 bases in between. The CDR3 sequence is 14 residues long. The CDR3: CASSQARLNTEAFF. Written as DNA, the CDR3 is TGCGCCAGCAGCCAAGCTAGGTTGAACACTGAAGCTTTCTTT.

This clonotype was seen at least ten times. The rearrangement uses TRBV20-1 and TRBJ2-2, with D hard to call. The germline CDR1 and CDR2 sequences are DFQATT and SNEGSKA (reference sequence). The CDR3 sequence is 13 residues long. V was cut by 3 bases and J by 8 bases, with 13 bases left in between. DNA for the CDR3: TGCAGTGCTAGGAGGCTCGCTAAGGGGGAGCTGTTTTTT. It specifies CSARRLAKGELFF.

This clonotype has a count of ten or more. This chain uses TRBV6-6 with TRBJ1-1; TRBD1 matches 8 bases. V dropped 5 bases and J dropped 2; count of bases not matched to a gene: 4. The V gene's germline CDR1 is MNHNY and CDR2 SVGAGI (reference sequence). CDR3 length: 14 amino acids. DNA of the CDR3: TGTGCCAGCAGTGACCAGGGGGCTAACACTGAAGCTTTCTTT. This codes for CASSDQGANTEAFF.

This clonotype has ten or more counts. The rearrangement links TRBV5-1 to TRBJ2-7, with 8 bases lining up with TRBD2. Losses at the gene ends were 0 bases for V and 6 bases for J; bases not matched to a gene: 8. The CDR3 totals 15 residues. CDR1 and CDR2 from the germline V gene are SGHRS and YFSETQ. Here the CDR3 DNA reads TGCGCCAGCAGCTTGGATTCGGGGACTAGGCGCGAGCAGTACTTC. Its protein is CASSLDSGTRREQYF.

This clonotype appeared many times. The rearrangement joins TRBV7-9 to TRBJ2-7; D call uncertain. V lost 3 bases and J 1 base, leaving 7 bases between the germline ends. The CDR3 totals 13 residues. CDR1 and CDR2 from the germline V gene are SEHNR and FQNEAQ (reference sequence). This CDR3 reads CASSFPESYEQYF. Written as DNA, the CDR3 is TGTGCCAGCAGCTTCCCGGAATCCTACGAGCAGTACTTC.

This clonotype was recorded many times. The CDR3 sequence: CASSPWGRAGGLAYGYTF. CDR3 in DNA: TGTGCCAGCAGCCCTTGGGGCCGGGCGGGGGGCCTTGCCTATGGCTACACCTTC. The chain links TRBV27 to TRBJ1-2, with D perhaps matching TRBD1 (6 bases). From germline, CDR1 is MNHEY and CDR2 SMNVEV (reference sequence). The CDR3 spans 18 residues. With 6 bases removed from V and 4 bases from J, the gap between germline ends came to 27 bases.

This clonotype was recorded many times. This chain uses TRBV7-8 with TRBJ1-3; D remains ambiguous. Germline-derived CDR1 and CDR2 are SGHVS and FQNEAQ. V was pared by 1 base and J by 4 bases, with 11 bases between. The CDR3 totals 15 residues. The CDR3 spells CASSLVLGIGNTIYF. CDR3 nucleotides: TGTGCCAGCAGCTTAGTTCTGGGAATCGGAAACACCATATATTTT.

The sample holds many counts of this clonotype. The rearrangement joins TRBV28 to TRBJ2-7; D is possibly TRBD1 (6 bases). CDR1 is MDHEN and CDR2 is SYDVKM in the germline V gene. V was trimmed by 6 bases and J by 1 base, leaving 13 bases between them. The CDR3 is 14 residues long. CDR3 sequence: CASRVQGGSYEQYF. The DNA of the CDR3 is TGTGCCAGCAGGGTACAGGGTGGATCCTACGAGCAGTACTTC.

The sample holds many counts of this clonotype. The chain is built from TRBV5-1 and TRBJ2-1, with 14 bases lining up with TRBD2. V lost 4 bases to trimming and J lost 0 bases; unmatched junction nucleotides: 3. The germline V gene has CDR1 SGHRS and CDR2 YFSETQ. CDR3 length: 17 amino acids. DNA of the CDR3: TGCGCCAGCAGCCTTGGGACTAGCGGGAGCTCCTACAATGAGCAGTTCTTC. Residues: CASSLGTSGSSYNEQFF.

This clonotype was detected only a few times. A much larger clone lies a single base off, so this may be a read error. The chain uses TRBV5-1 and TRBJ1-1; D not resolved. CDR1 is SGHRS and CDR2 is YFSETQ in the germline V gene. The CDR3 runs to 13 residues. The V end lost 1 base, the J end lost 8 bases, and 12 bases lay between the germline ends. CDR3 in amino acids: CASSLTEGREAFF. The CDR3 region has the DNA TGCGCCAGCAGCTTGACGGAGGGAAGAGAAGCTTTCTTT.

This clonotype was detected ten times or more. The gene calls are TRBV20-1 and TRBJ1-6; 7 positions match TRBD1. The CDR3 totals 14 residues. Losses at the gene ends were 0 bases for V and 15 bases for J; bases not matched to a gene: 11. Germline V gives CDR1 DFQATT, CDR2 SNEGSKA (reference sequence). This CDR3 reads CSARDWDSYNDLHF. For the CDR3, the DNA is TGCAGTGCTAGAGATTGGGACAGTTACAACGACCTCCACTTT.

This clonotype was seen repeatedly, ten times or more. The chain is built from TRBV5-6 and TRBJ1-2; tentative D call: TRBD1 (6 bases). V gave up 6 bases and J gave up 6 bases, with 15 bases separating them. Germline V lookup: CDR1 SGHDT, CDR2 YYEEEE. The length of the CDR3 is 13 residues. CDR3 bases: TGTGCCAGCAACCCAGGGGTTCTGGATGGCTACACCTTC. This codes for CASNPGVLDGYTF.

This clonotype was found many times. The rearrangement links TRBV12-3 or TRBV12-4 to TRBJ2-3, with 9 nucleotides matching TRBD1. The ends lost 5 bases at V and 3 bases at J; junction bases unmatched: 12. The CDR3 runs to 17 residues. The CDR3 protein is CASSPKLTGGGTDTQYF. The CDR3 nucleotides read TGTGCCAGCAGTCCCAAACTGACAGGGGGTGGAACAGATACGCAGTATTTT.

This clonotype was recorded many times. The rearrangement links TRBV7-2 to TRBJ2-2; D uncertain. Germline-derived CDR1 and CDR2 are SGHTA and FQGNSA. The germline V and J ends were trimmed by 5 bases and 6 bases, with 10 bases remaining between them. This CDR3 comprises 13 residues. CDR3 amino acids: CASSRTRSGELFF. CDR3 coding DNA: TGTGCCAGCAGCCGTACCAGATCCGGGGAGCTGTTTTTT.

This clonotype has at least ten counts. The chain couples TRBV9 to TRBJ2-3; 13 bases align to TRBD2. Germline V lookup: CDR1 SGDLS, CDR2 YYNGEE. The CDR3 is 17 amino acids. The J segment lost 2 bases and the V segment lost 5 bases, leaving 8 bases of the junction unmatched. The CDR3 protein is CASSPSGLAGNTDTQYF. In DNA form, the CDR3 reads TGTGCCAGCAGTCCCTCGGGACTAGCGGGGAACACAGATACGCAGTATTTT.

The CDR3 reads CASSPDRTGGRDTEAFF. Written as DNA, the CDR3 is TGTGCCAGCTCACCGGATCGGACAGGGGGGAGAGACACTGAAGCTTTCTTT. V is TRBV18 and J is TRBJ1-1, with TRBD1 matching 10 bases. J lost 3 bases, V lost 3 bases, and 10 bases had no gene match. CDR1 and CDR2 from the germline V gene are KGHSH and LQKENI. CDR3 length: 17 amino acids. Supplemented by reference TRBV18 and TRBJ1-1, the full variable domain reads NAGVMQNPRHLVRRRGQEARLRCSPMKGHSHVYWYRQLPEEGLKFMVYLQKENIIDESGMPKERFSAEFPKEGPSILRIQQVVRGDSAAYFCASSPDRTGGRDTEAFFGQGTRLTVV.

This clonotype appeared many times. The chain employs TRBV12-3 or TRBV12-4 and TRBJ2-7; 14 bases line up with TRBD2. This CDR3 is 14 amino acids long. Germline trimming cut 6 bases from V and 3 bases from J; bases unmatched to any gene: 1. The CDR3 loop reads CASSGLAGGYEQYF. CDR3 DNA sequence: TGTGCCAGCAGCGGACTAGCGGGAGGCTACGAGCAGTACTTC.

This clonotype was recorded at least ten times. This rearrangement joins TRBV6-1 to TRBJ2-1; 13 bases fit TRBD2. CDR1 is MNHNS and CDR2 is SASEGT in the germline V gene. CDR3 length equals 16 residues. V lost 7 bases and J lost 6; bases outside the gene matches: 9. This chain's CDR3 is CASILGLAGVFNEQFF. The CDR3, as DNA: TGTGCCAGCATTCTTGGACTAGCGGGAGTTTTCAATGAGCAGTTCTTC.

The sample holds many counts of this clonotype. V and J are TRBV18 and TRBJ2-5; no clear D gene. V was pared by 0 bases and J by 1 base, with 3 bases between. The CDR3 is 13 amino acids. In germline, CDR1 is KGHSH, CDR2 LQKENI. The CDR3 DNA follows: TGTGCCAGCTCACCACCGGCCCAAGAGACCCAGTACTTC. Its protein product is CASSPPAQETQYF. The full variable domain, completed using reference TRBV18 and TRBJ2-5, is NAGVMQNPRHLVRRRGQEARLRCSPMKGHSHVYWYRQLPEEGLKFMVYLQKENIIDESGMPKERFSAEFPKEGPSILRIQQVVRGDSAAYFCASSPPAQETQYFGPGTRLLVL.

This clonotype was detected ten times or more. This chain links TRBV29-1 with TRBJ2-3; D might be TRBD2 (5 bases). CDR3 length equals 14 residues. Trimming removed 4 bases from V and 2 bases from J, with 13 bases in between. The germline gives CDR1 SQVTM, CDR2 ANQGSEA. In DNA, the CDR3 is TGCAGCGTTGTACTAGGACTCGTCACAGATACGCAGTATTTT. This codes for CSVVLGLVTDTQYF.

The sample holds many counts of this clonotype. The rearrangement joins TRBV6-6 to TRBJ2-5; D is perhaps TRBD1 (6 bases). V lost 2 bases and J 1 base, leaving 11 bases between the germline ends. This CDR3 has 15 amino acids. CDR1 MNHNY and CDR2 SVGAGI come from the germline V gene (reference sequence). CDR3 DNA: TGTGCCAGCAGTTACAATACAGGGCCCCAAGAGACCCAGTACTTC. It encodes CASSYNTGPQETQYF.

Ten or more counts support this clonotype. The rearrangement joins TRBV12-3 or TRBV12-4 to TRBJ2-1; D is undetermined. The CDR3 length is 13 residues. The V and J ends lost 1 base and 8 bases respectively, with 9 bases between them. The CDR3 here is CASSLGATDEQFF. CDR3 coding DNA: TGTGCCAGCAGTTTAGGGGCTACGGATGAGCAGTTCTTC.

This clonotype has ten or more counts. CDR3 in DNA: TGCAGTGCTAGAGACTCAGGACAGCAGCAGTACTTC. Protein: CSARDSGQQQYF. The chain uses TRBV20-1 and TRBJ2-4, with a tentative D call TRBD1 (6 bases). The V end was cut by 0 bases, the J end by 13 bases, with 13 bases between. Germline values: CDR1 DFQATT, CDR2 SNEGSKA (reference sequence). The CDR3 is 12 amino acids.

This clonotype appeared many times. The chain uses TRBV5-1 and TRBJ2-1, with 8 bases fitting TRBD2. Trimming took 0 bases from V and 8 from J; bases not matched to a gene: 4. The CDR3 runs 14 residues. Germline CDR1 and CDR2: SGHRS and YFSETQ. CDR3 coding DNA: TGCGCCAGCAGCTTGGCGGGAGGGCCTGATGAGCAGTTCTTC. It codes for CASSLAGGPDEQFF.

This clonotype was recorded a few times. This may come from a read error, since a much larger clone is one base off. V usage is TRBV25-1 and J usage is TRBJ1-1, with 7 bases lining up with TRBD1. Germline V gives CDR1 MGHDK, CDR2 SYGVNS. With V trimmed by 4 bases and J by 11 bases, 16 bases remained unmatched. The CDR3 is 15 amino acids. CDR3 DNA: TGTGCCAGCAGTGGGATGGGCAAGACAGGGAGGGTTGCTTTCTTT. This gives the protein CASSGMGKTGRVAFF.

This clonotype was recorded many times. The rearrangement links TRBV29-1 to TRBJ1-2; D uncertain. Per the germline V gene, CDR1 is SQVTM and CDR2 is ANQGSEA. V was trimmed by 5 bases and J by 6 bases, leaving 10 bases between them. The CDR3 loop spans 11 amino acids. Here the CDR3 reads CSVPHKNGYTF. CDR3 in DNA: TGCAGCGTTCCCCACAAGAATGGCTACACCTTC. The variable domain in full, completed from reference TRBV29-1 and TRBJ1-2, reads SAVISQKPSRDICQRGTSLTIQCQVDSQVTMMFWYRQQPGQSLTLIATANQGSEATYESGFVIDKFPISRPNLTFSTLTVSNMSPEDSSIYLCSVPHKNGYTFGSGTRLTVV.

In its sample, this clonotype was seen many times. The V call is TRBV7-2, the J call TRBJ2-6; D remains unclear. The CDR3 extends over 15 amino acids. Germline-derived CDR1 and CDR2 are SGHTA and FQGNSA. The ends were cut back, 2 bases at V and 2 bases at J, with 7 bases in the middle. As DNA, the CDR3 is TGTGCCAGCAGCTTACCCCTCCCTGGGGCCAACGTCCTGACTTTC. It encodes CASSLPLPGANVLTF.

This clonotype was seen repeatedly, ten times or more. The chain links TRBV4-3 to TRBJ2-7; TRBD2 agrees at 8 bases. V lost 4 bases, J lost 2 bases, and 7 bases stayed unmatched. CDR3 length: 15 amino acids. Germline CDR1 is LGHNA and CDR2 is YSLEER. This CDR3 reads CASSLRAGEAYEQYF. The CDR3 bases are TGCGCCAGCAGCCTAAGAGCGGGAGAAGCCTACGAGCAGTACTTC.

This clonotype was seen at least ten times. The chain joins TRBV7-9 to TRBJ2-1, with 7 bases aligning to TRBD1. The CDR3 runs to 15 residues. Unmatched junction bases numbered 7, after V lost 1 base and J lost 7 bases. Germline assignment: CDR1 SEHNR and CDR2 FQNEAQ (reference sequence). The CDR3 bases are TGTGCCAGCAGCTTAGGGAGACAGGGTAGGAATGAGCAGTTCTTC. Protein sequence: CASSLGRQGRNEQFF.

This clonotype was picked up many times. The chain joins TRBV6-5 to TRBJ2-1; D possibly corresponds to TRBD2 (5 bases). Germline V gene sequence: CDR1 MNHEY, CDR2 SVGAGI. The CDR3 totals 12 residues. With 5 bases removed from V and 12 bases from J, the gap between germline ends came to 14 bases. As DNA, the CDR3 is TGTGCCAGCAGTCCGGCCGCAGGAGGGCAGTTCTTC. This gives the protein CASSPAAGGQFF.